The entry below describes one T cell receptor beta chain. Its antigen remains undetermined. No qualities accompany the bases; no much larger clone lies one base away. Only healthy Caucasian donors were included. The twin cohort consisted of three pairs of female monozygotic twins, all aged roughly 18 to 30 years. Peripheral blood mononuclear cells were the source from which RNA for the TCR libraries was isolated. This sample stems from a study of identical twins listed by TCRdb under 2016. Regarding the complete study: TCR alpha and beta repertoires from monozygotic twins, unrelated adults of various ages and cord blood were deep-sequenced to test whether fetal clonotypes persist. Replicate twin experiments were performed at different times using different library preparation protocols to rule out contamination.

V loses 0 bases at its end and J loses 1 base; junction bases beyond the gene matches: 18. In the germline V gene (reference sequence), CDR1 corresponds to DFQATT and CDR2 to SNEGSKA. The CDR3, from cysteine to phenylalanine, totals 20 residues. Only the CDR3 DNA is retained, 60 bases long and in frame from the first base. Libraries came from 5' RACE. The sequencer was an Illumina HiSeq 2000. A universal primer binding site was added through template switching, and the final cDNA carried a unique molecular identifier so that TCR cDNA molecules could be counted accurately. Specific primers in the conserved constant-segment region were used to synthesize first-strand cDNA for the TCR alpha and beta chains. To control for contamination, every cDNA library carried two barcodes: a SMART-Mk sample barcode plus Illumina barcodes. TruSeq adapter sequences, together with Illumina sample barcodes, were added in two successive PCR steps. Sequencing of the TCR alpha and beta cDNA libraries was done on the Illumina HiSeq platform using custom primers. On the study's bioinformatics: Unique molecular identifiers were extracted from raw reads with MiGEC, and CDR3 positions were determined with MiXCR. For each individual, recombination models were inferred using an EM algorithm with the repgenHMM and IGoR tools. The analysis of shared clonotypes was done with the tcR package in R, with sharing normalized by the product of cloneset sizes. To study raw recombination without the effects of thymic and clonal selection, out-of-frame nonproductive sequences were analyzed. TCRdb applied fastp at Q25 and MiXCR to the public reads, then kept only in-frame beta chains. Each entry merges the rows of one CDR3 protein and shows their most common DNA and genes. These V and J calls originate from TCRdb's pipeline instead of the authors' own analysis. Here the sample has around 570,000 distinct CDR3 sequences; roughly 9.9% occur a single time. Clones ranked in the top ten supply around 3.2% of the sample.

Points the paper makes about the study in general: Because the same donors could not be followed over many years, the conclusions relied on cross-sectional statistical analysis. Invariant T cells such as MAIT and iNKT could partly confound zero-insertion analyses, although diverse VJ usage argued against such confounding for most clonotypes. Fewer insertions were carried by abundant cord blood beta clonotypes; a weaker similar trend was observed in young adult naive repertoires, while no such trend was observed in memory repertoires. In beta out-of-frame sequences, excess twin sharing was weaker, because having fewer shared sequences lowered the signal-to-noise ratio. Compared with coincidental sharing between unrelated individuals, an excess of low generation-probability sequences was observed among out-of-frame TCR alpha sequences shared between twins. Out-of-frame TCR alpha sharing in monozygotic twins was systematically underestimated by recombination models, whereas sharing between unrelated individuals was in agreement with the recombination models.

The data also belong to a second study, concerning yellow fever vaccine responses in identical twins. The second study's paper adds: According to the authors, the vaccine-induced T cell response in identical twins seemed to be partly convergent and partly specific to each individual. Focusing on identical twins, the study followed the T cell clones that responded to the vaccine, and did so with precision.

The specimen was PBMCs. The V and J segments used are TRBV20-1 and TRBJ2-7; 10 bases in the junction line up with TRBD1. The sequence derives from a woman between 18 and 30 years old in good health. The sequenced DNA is TGCAGTGCTAGAGATCCCCCGGGACAGGGGAAGGTATTAGGGTCCTACGAGCAGTACTTC. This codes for CSARDPPGQGKVLGSYEQYF.